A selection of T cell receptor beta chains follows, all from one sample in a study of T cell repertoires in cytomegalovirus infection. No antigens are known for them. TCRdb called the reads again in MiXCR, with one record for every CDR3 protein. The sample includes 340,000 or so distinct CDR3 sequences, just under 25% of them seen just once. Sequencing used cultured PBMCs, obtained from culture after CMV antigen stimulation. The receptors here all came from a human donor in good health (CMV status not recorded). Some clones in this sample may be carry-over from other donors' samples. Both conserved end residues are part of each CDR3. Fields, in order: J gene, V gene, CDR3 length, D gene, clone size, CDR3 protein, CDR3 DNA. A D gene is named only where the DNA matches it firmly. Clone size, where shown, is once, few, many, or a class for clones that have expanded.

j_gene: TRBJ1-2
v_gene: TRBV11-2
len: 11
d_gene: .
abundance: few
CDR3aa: CASSLDGGYTF
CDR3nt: TGTGCCAGCAGCTTAGATGGTGGCTACACCTTC

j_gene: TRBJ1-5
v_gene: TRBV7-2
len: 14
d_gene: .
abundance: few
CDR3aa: CASSLGGRGQPQHF
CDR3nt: TGTGCCAGCAGCTTAGGGGGGAGGGGTCAGCCCCAGCATTTT

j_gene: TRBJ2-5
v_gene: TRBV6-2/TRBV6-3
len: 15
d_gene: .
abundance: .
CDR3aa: CASSKAGQRGETQYF
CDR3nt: TGTGCCAGCAGTAAGGCGGGACAACGGGGGGAGACCCAGTACTTC

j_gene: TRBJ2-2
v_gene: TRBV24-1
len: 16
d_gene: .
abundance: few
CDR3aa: CATSDHWATNTGELFF
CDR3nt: TGTGCCACCAGTGATCATTGGGCCACGAACACCGGGGAGCTGTTTTTT

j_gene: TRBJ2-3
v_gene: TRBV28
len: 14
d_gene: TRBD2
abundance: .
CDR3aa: CASTRSGSGDTQYF
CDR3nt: TGTGCCAGCACCCGTAGCGGGAGTGGAGATACGCAGTATTTT

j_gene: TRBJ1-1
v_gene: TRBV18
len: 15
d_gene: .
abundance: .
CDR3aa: CASSPPQKRDTEAFF
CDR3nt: TGTGCCAGTTCACCACCCCAAAAAAGAGACACTGAAGCTTTCTTT

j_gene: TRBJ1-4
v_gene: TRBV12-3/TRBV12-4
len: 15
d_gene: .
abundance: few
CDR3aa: CASSSGAQIREKLFF
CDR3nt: TGTGCCAGCAGTTCCGGGGCACAAATACGCGAAAAACTGTTTTTT

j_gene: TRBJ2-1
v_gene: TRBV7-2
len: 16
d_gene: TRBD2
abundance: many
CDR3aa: CASSPGTSGLYNEQFF
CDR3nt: TGTGCCAGCAGCCCCGGGACTAGCGGCTTATACAATGAGCAGTTCTTC

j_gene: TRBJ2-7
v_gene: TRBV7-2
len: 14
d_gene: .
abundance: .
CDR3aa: CASSLGRRRYEQYF
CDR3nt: TGTGCCAGCAGCTTAGGGCGGAGGAGGTACGAGCAGTACTTC

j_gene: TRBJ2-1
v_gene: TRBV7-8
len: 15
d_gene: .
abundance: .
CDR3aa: CASSLTGGNHNEQFF
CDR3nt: TGTGCCAGCAGCTTAACCGGGGGAAATCACAATGAGCAGTTCTTC

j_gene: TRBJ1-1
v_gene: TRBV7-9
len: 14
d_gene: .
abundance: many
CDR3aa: CASSSSWENTEAFF
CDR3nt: TGTGCCAGCAGCTCCTCTTGGGAGAACACTGAAGCTTTCTTT

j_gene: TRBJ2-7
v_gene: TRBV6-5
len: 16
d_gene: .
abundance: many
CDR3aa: CASSYFPGRSSYEQYF
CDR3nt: TGTGCCAGCAGTTACTTCCCCGGACGGAGCTCCTACGAGCAGTACTTC

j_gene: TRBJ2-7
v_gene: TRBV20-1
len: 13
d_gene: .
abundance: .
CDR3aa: CSATRTAAYEQYF
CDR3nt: TGCAGTGCTACCAGGACAGCAGCCTACGAGCAGTACTTC

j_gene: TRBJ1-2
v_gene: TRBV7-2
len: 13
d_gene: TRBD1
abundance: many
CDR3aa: CASSRTGIGGYTF
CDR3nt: TGTGCCAGCAGCCGGACAGGGATAGGTGGCTACACCTTC

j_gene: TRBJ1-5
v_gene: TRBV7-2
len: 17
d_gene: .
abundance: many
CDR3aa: CASSLMALQGEGQPQHF
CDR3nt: TGTGCCAGCAGCTTAATGGCTCTGCAGGGCGAGGGTCAGCCCCAGCATTTT

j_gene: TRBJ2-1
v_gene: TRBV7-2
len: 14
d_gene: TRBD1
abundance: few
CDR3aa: CASTRDRFVNEQFF
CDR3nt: TGTGCCAGCACCCGGGACAGGTTCGTGAATGAGCAGTTCTTC

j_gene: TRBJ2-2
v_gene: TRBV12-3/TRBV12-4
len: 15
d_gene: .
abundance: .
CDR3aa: CASRLAEVGAGELFF
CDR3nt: TGTGCCAGCAGGCTGGCGGAGGTGGGGGCCGGGGAGCTGTTTTTT

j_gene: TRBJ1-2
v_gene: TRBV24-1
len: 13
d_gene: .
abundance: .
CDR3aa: CATSDSSMRGYTF
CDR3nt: TGTGCCACCTCGGACAGCTCTATGCGTGGCTACACCTTC

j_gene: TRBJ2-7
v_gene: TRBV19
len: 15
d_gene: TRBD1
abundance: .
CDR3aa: CASSTTGGLSYEQYF
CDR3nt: TGTGCCAGTAGTACGACAGGGGGGCTGTCCTACGAGCAGTACTTC

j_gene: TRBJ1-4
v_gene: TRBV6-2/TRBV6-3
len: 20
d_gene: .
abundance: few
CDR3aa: CASSYSSGTREAANNEKLFF
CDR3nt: TGTGCCAGCAGTTACTCGTCTGGGACACGTGAGGCGGCTAATAATGAAAAACTGTTTTTT

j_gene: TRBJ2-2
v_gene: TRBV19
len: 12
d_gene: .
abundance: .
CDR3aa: CASSMNLGELFF
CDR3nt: TGTGCCAGTAGTATGAATCTAGGGGAGCTGTTTTTT

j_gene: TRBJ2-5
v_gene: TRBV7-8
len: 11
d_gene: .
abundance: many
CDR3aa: CASSLVQAQYF
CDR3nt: TGTGCCAGCAGCTTAGTACAAGCCCAGTACTTC

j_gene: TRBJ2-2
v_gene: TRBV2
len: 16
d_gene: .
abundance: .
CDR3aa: CASRKFTRAITGELFF
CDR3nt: TGTGCCAGCAGGAAATTTACCCGCGCGATCACCGGGGAGCTGTTTTTT

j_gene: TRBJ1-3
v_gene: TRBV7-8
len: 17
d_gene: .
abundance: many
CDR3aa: CASSLAKRGTSGNTIYF
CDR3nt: TGTGCCAGCAGCTTAGCCAAACGCGGCACCTCTGGAAACACCATATATTTT

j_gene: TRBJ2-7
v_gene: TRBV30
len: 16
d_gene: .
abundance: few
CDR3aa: CAWRGGRAANSYEQYF
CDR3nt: TGTGCCTGGAGAGGGGGACGGGCTGCCAACTCCTACGAGCAGTACTTC

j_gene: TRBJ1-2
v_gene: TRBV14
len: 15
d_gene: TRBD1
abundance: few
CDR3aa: CASSNPRDSNYGYTF
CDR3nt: TGTGCCAGCAGCAATCCCAGGGACAGCAACTATGGCTACACCTTC

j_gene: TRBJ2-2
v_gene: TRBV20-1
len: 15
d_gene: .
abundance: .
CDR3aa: CSASKDSANTGELFF
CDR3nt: TGCAGTGCTAGTAAGGACAGCGCGAACACCGGGGAGCTGTTTTTT

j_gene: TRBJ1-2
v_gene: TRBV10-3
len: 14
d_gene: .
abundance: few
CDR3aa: CAISVGGALYGYTF
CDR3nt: TGTGCCATTTCAGTCGGGGGGGCCCTCTATGGCTACACCTTC

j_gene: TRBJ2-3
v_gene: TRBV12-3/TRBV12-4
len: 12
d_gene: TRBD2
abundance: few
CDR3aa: CASRAGTDTQYF
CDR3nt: TGTGCCAGCAGAGCGGGGACAGATACGCAGTATTTT

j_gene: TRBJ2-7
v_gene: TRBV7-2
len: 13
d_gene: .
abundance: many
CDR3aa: CASTYGGNYEQYF
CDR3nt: TGTGCCAGCACCTACGGAGGAAACTACGAGCAGTACTTC

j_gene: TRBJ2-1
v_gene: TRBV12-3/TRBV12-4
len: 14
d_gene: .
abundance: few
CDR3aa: CASSLAGTENEQFF
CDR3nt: TGTGCCAGCAGTTTAGCGGGAACTGAGAATGAGCAGTTCTTC

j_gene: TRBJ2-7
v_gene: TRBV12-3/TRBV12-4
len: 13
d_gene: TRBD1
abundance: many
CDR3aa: CASSFLQGYEQYF
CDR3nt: TGTGCCAGCAGTTTCTTACAGGGGTACGAGCAGTACTTC

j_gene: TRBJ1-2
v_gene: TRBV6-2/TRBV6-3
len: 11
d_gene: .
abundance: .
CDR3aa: CASTQGTGYTF
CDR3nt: TGTGCCAGCACCCAGGGGACCGGCTACACCTTC

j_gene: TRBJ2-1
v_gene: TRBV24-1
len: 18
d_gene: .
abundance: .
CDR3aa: CATSDPAAELSSYNEQFF
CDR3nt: TGTGCCACCAGTGACCCTGCCGCGGAATTGAGCTCCTACAATGAGCAGTTCTTC

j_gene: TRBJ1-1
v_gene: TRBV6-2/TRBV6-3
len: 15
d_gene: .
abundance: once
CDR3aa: CVSSYYGTPNTEAFF
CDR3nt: TGTGTCAGCAGTTACTACGGGACACCGAACACTGAAGCTTTCTTT

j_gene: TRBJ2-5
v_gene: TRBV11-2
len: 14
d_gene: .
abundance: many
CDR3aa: CASSLMEGLETQYF
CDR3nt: TGTGCCAGCAGCTTAATGGAGGGGCTAGAGACCCAGTACTTC

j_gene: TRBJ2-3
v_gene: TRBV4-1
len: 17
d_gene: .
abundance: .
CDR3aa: CASSQPTRGRATDTQYF
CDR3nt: TGCGCCAGCAGCCAACCCACTAGGGGGAGGGCAACAGATACGCAGTATTTT

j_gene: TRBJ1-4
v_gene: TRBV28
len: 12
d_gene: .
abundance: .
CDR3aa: CASIQWGEKLFF
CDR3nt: TGTGCCAGCATCCAGTGGGGTGAAAAACTGTTTTTT

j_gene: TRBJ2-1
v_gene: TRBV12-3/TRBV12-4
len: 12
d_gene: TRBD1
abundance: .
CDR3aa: CASSPQGAEQFF
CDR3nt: TGTGCCAGCAGTCCTCAGGGGGCGGAGCAGTTCTTC

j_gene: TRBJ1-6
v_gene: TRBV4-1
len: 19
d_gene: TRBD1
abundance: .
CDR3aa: CASSQDADRGGADFSPLHF
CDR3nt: TGCGCCAGCAGCCAAGACGCGGACAGGGGAGGTGCAGACTTTTCACCCCTCCACTTT

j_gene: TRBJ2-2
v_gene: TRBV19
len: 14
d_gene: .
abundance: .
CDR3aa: CASSILANTGELFF
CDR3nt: TGTGCCAGTAGTATTCTTGCGAACACCGGGGAGCTGTTTTTT

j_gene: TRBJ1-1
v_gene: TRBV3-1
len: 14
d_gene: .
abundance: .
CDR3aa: CASSSPWTDTEAFF
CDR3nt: TGTGCCAGCAGCTCCCCTTGGACCGACACTGAAGCTTTCTTT

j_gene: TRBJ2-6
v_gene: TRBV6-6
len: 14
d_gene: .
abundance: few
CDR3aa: CASSRRGLPIILTF
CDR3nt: TGTGCCAGCAGTCGCCGGGGACTCCCAATCATCCTGACTTTC

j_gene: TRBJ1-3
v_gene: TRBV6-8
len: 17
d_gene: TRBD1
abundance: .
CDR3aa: CASSIRTGGLTGNTIYF
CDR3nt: TGTGCCAGCAGCATTAGGACAGGGGGCTTAACTGGAAACACCATATATTTT

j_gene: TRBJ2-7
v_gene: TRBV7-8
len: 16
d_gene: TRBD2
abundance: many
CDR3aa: CASSLSFGGSGYEQYF
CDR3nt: TGTGCCAGCAGCTTAAGTTTCGGCGGGAGTGGTTACGAGCAGTACTTC

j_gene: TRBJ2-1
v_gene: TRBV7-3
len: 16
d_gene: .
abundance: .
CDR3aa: CASSPRLGTNNNEQFF
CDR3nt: TGTGCCAGCAGCCCAAGACTAGGAACGAATAACAATGAGCAGTTCTTC

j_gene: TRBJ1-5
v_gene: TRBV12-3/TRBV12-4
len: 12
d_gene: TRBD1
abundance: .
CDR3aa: CASSTGAQPQHF
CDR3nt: TGTGCCAGCAGTACAGGGGCTCAGCCCCAGCATTTT

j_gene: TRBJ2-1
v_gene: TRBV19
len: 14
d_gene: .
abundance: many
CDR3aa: CASSDPSLNNEQFF
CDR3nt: TGTGCCAGTAGTGACCCGAGCCTCAACAATGAGCAGTTCTTC

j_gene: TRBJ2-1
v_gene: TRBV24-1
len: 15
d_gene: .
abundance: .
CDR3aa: CATSLTGTPRNEQFF
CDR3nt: TGTGCCACCAGCTTGACCGGGACCCCGCGCAATGAGCAGTTCTTC